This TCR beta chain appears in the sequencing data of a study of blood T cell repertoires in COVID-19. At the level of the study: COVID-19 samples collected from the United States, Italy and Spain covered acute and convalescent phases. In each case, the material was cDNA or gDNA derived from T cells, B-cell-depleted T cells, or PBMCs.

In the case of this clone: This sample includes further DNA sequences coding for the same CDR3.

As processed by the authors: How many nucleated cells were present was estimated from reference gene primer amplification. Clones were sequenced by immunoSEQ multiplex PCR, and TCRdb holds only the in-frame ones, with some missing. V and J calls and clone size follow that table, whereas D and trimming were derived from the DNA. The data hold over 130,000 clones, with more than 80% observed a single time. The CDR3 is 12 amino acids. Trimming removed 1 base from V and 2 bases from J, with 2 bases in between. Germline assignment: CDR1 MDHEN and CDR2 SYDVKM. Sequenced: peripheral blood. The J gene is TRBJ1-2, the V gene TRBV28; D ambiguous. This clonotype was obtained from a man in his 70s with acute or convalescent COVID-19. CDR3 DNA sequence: TGTGCCAGCAGTTTATCAAACTATGGCTACACCTTC. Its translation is CASSLSNYGYTF.